The 31 T cell receptor beta chains below were found in one sample sequenced in a study of blood T cell repertoires in COVID-19 (dated by TCRdb to about 2020). Library generation was performed with the immunoSEQ multiplex PCR assay. Entries here come from immuneACCESS through TCRdb and include only in-frame sequences with V and J called. Some clones fail to appear in such tables; in the studies checked, an unresolved V gene covers under half of the shortfall, and the cause of the remainder is unknown. Counted in this sample were about 60,000 clones; about 88% of them appeared once. 12% of the sample is taken by the ten largest. Sequencing was carried out using peripheral blood. The receptors were sampled from a human donor in a cohort sampled during active COVID-19.

The chain links TRBV18 to TRBJ2-7; 10 bases align to TRBD1. This CDR3 is 14 amino acids long. CDR1 and CDR2 from the germline V gene are KGHSH and LQKENI. V shed 4 bases and J 3 bases; nucleotides not matched to a gene: 3. Here the CDR3 reads CASSHGTGDYEQYF. CDR3 nucleotides: TGTGCCAGCTCACACGGGACAGGGGACTACGAGCAGTACTTC.

CDR3 sequence: CSDYGRGISNYGYTF. CDR3 coding DNA: TGCAGCGATTACGGCAGGGGAATATCTAACTATGGCTACACCTTC. V is TRBV29-1 and J is TRBJ1-2; weak D call: TRBD1 (6 bases). The CDR3 contains 15 residues. Trimming took 7 bases from V and 0 from J, leaving 18 bases between them. The germline V gene encodes CDR1 SQVTM and CDR2 ANQGSEA.

This clone has a single count. The rearrangement uses TRBV28 and TRBJ1-5; D possibly corresponds to TRBD1 (6 bases). Trimming took 9 bases from V and 6 from J, leaving 21 bases between them. The CDR3 has 15 amino acids. Germline V gene sequence: CDR1 MDHEN, CDR2 SYDVKM. The CDR3 DNA is TGTGCCAGTGGGTGGTTTGGGGGCAGGGGTCAGCCCCAGCATTTT. This codes for CASGWFGGRGQPQHF.

This chain joins TRBV4-2 and TRBJ2-7; 7 positions match TRBD2. The V segment lost 2 bases and the J segment 0 bases; nucleotides outside the gene matches: 1. From germline, CDR1 is LGHNA and CDR2 YNFKEQ. This CDR3 contains 14 residues. The CDR3 region has the DNA TGTGCCAGCAGCCAACCTAGCGGCTCCTACGAGCAGTACTTC. Protein product: CASSQPSGSYEQYF.

This clone has only a few counts. The gene calls are TRBV3-1 (or the pseudogene TRBV3-2) and TRBJ1-5, with 8 bases fitting TRBD1. V lost 3 bases and J lost 6; bases outside the gene matches: 4. Germline V lookup: CDR1 LGHDT, CDR2 YNNKEL (reference sequence). The CDR3 covers 14 residues. The chain's CDR3 is CASSHRQGIQPQHF. The DNA for the CDR3 is TGTGCCAGCAGCCACCGACAGGGGATTCAGCCCCAGCATTTT.

The chain has TRBV4-1 and TRBJ2-1; D uncertain. The germline gives CDR1 MGHRA, CDR2 YSYEKL. The CDR3 loop spans 15 amino acids. V gave up 6 bases and J gave up 0 bases, with 12 bases separating them. This CDR3 reads CASSLSFSSYNEQFF. The CDR3 coding sequence is TGCGCCAGCAGTCTAAGTTTTAGCTCCTACAATGAGCAGTTCTTC.

J is TRBJ1-1 and V is TRBV14; a weak D match, TRBD1 (5 bases). Germline V lookup: CDR1 SGHDN, CDR2 FVKESK. CDR3 size: 14 residues. V dropped 1 base and J dropped 0 bases, with 6 bases sitting between them. CDR3 sequence: CASSQAGMNTEAFF. In DNA, the CDR3 is TGTGCCAGCAGCCAAGCAGGGATGAACACTGAAGCTTTCTTT.

This clone appeared a single time. V gene TRBV4-3 combines with J gene TRBJ1-3, with 9 nucleotides matching TRBD1. Germline V lookup: CDR1 LGHNA, CDR2 YSLEER. V was pared by 4 bases and J by 2 bases, with 3 bases of the junction left unmatched. The CDR3 totals 15 residues. The CDR3 DNA is TGCGCCAGCAGCCCGGACAGGGGACCTGGAAACACCATATATTTT. Its protein product is CASSPDRGPGNTIYF.

The J gene is TRBJ1-6, the V gene TRBV30, with 8 bases matching TRBD1. CDR3 size: 15 residues. From germline, CDR1 is GTSNPN and CDR2 SVGIG (reference sequence). The ends lost 0 bases at V and 7 bases at J; junction bases unmatched: 5. CDR3 DNA sequence: TGTGCCTGGAGTGTAAGGGACAGGCCCAATTCACCCCTCCACTTT. Its translation: CAWSVRDRPNSPLHF.

CDR3 protein: CASSQVGANYGYTF. In DNA, the CDR3 is TGCGCCAGCAGCCAAGTGGGGGCCAACTATGGCTACACCTTC. The chain joins TRBV4-1 to TRBJ1-2; a weak D match, TRBD1 (6 bases). The CDR3 totals 14 residues. CDR1 is MGHRA, CDR2 YSYEKL, per germline. Trimming took 1 base from V and 2 from J, leaving 8 bases between them.

The chain uses TRBV9 and TRBJ2-1, with TRBD2 matching over 7 bases. The J segment lost 3 bases and the V segment lost 0 bases, leaving 3 bases of the junction unmatched. This CDR3 is built from 15 residues. CDR1 and CDR2 (germline): SGDLS, YYNGEE. The CDR3 nucleotides read TGTGCCAGCAGCGTAGCTAGCGGACTCTACAATGAGCAGTTCTTC. Translation gives CASSVASGLYNEQFF.

The chain links TRBV19 to TRBJ1-2; 8 bases are a match to TRBD1. J was trimmed by 0 bases and V by 5 bases; bases with no gene match: 5. This CDR3 contains 15 residues. CDR1 and CDR2 from the germline V gene are LNHDA and SQIVND (reference sequence). The CDR3 loop reads CASSAPDRANYGYTF. CDR3 sequence (DNA): TGTGCCAGTAGTGCGCCGGACAGGGCTAACTATGGCTACACCTTC.

The chain links TRBV3-1 (or the pseudogene TRBV3-2) to TRBJ2-3, with 13 nucleotides matching TRBD2. Germline V lookup: CDR1 LGHDT, CDR2 YNNKEL (reference sequence). The CDR3 is 14 residues long. The J segment lost 7 bases and the V segment lost 6 bases, leaving 4 bases of the junction unmatched. The CDR3 loop reads CASRGTSGVNTQYF. The DNA of the CDR3 is TGTGCCAGCAGGGGGACTAGCGGGGTAAATACGCAGTATTTT.

The chain combines TRBV7-9 with TRBJ1-3; D unresolved. Germline V gives CDR1 SEHNR, CDR2 FQNEAQ (reference sequence). The CDR3 spans 13 residues. V lost 3 bases and J 6 bases, leaving 9 bases between the germline ends. The CDR3 loop is CASSFTVENTIYF. In nucleotides, the CDR3 is TGTGCCAGCAGCTTTACGGTTGAAAACACCATATATTTT.

This rearrangement joins TRBV19 to TRBJ2-7; possible D gene TRBD1, 6 bases. Trimming stripped 4 bases from V and 2 bases from J, with 18 bases between. Germline CDR1 LNHDA, CDR2 SQIVND (reference sequence). This CDR3 comprises 16 residues. As DNA, the CDR3 is TGTGCCAGTAGTAACCAGCAGGGGTTTCCAACCTACGAGCAGTACTTC. Its protein product is CASSNQQGFPTYEQYF.

Here the CDR3 DNA reads TGTGCCAGCAGTTCCGATGAGAATATCTATGGCTACACCTTC. As protein: CASSSDENIYGYTF. The V gene is TRBV28, the J gene TRBJ1-2; D not certain. V was trimmed by 4 bases and J by 4 bases, leaving 13 bases between them. The germline CDR1 and CDR2 sequences are MDHEN and SYDVKM. The CDR3 is 14 residues long.

The chain combines TRBV27 with TRBJ1-4, with unresolved D. The germline CDR1 and CDR2 sequences are MNHEY and SMNVEV (reference sequence). This CDR3 contains 13 residues. V was pared by 7 bases and J by 2 bases, with 8 bases between. The CDR3 DNA reads TGTGCCAGCATGGCGGGGACTAATGAAAAACTGTTTTTT. Translation gives CASMAGTNEKLFF.

This rearrangement joins TRBV6-5 to TRBJ1-1; D may be TRBD1 (6 bases). Germline loops: CDR1 MNHEY, CDR2 SVGAGI. Trimming left V 8 bases short and J 5 bases short, with 15 bases between. The length of the CDR3 is 13 residues. The CDR3 nucleotides are TGTGCCAGCCTTCCGACAGGTAGAACTGAAGCTTTCTTT. This encodes CASLPTGRTEAFF.

This chain connects TRBV12-3 or TRBV12-4 to TRBJ2-7; 8 nucleotides agree with TRBD1. V gave up 2 bases and J gave up 5 bases; unmatched junction bases: 2. This CDR3 is built from 13 residues. In nucleotides, the CDR3 is TGTGCCAGCAGTTTAACGGACAGGGACGAGCAGTACTTC. Its protein is CASSLTDRDEQYF.

The chain couples TRBV5-1 to TRBJ2-7, with 7 bases aligning to TRBD1. The length of the CDR3 is 15 residues. Germline V lookup: CDR1 SGHRS, CDR2 YFSETQ. The junction had 13 bases not matched to a gene; V was cut back by 7 bases and J by 3 bases. This CDR3 is CASGPGTVNIYEQYF. CDR3 bases: TGCGCCAGCGGTCCCGGGACAGTGAACATCTACGAGCAGTACTTC.

The rearrangement uses TRBV5-5 and TRBJ2-7; the match to TRBD1 covers 7 bases. The CDR3 is 16 amino acids. Germline V gene data show CDR1 as SGHKS and CDR2 as YYEKEE (reference sequence). Losses at the gene ends were 0 bases for V and 13 bases for J; bases not matched to a gene: 19. CDR3 in amino acids: CASSLVGGDRVASHYF. The CDR3, as DNA: TGTGCCAGCAGCTTGGTAGGAGGCGACAGGGTCGCTAGCCACTACTTC.

This rearrangement joins TRBV6-5 to TRBJ1-5; D remains unclear. This CDR3 spans 13 amino acids. Deletions cut 6 bases from V and 3 bases from J, with 9 bases between. CDR1 is MNHEY, CDR2 SVGAGI, per germline. For the CDR3, the DNA is TGTGCCAGCAGGGCGGGCACCAATCAGCCCCAGCATTTT. Protein sequence: CASRAGTNQPQHF.

The chain is built from TRBV6-1 and TRBJ2-7; 8 nucleotides align to TRBD1. Germline-derived CDR1 and CDR2 are MNHNS and SASEGT. V shed 0 bases, J shed 3 bases, and the junction held 1 base outside the gene matches. The CDR3 totals 14 residues. For the CDR3, the DNA is TGTGCCAGCAGTGAAGCCGGACAGGGCTACGAGCAGTACTTC. Amino acid sequence: CASSEAGQGYEQYF.

The rearrangement joins TRBV7-2 to TRBJ2-5; 7 positions agree with TRBD2. V trimming: 1 base; J trimming: 5 bases; junction bases outside the gene matches: 4. The CDR3 totals 14 residues. The germline V gene has CDR1 SGHTA and CDR2 FQGNSA. The CDR3 region is CASSLDPGGETQYF. The CDR3 coding sequence is TGTGCCAGCAGCTTAGACCCCGGGGGGGAGACCCAGTACTTC.

This clone was counted between two and nine times. This chain connects TRBV5-1 to TRBJ2-3; 9 positions agree with TRBD1. Per germline, CDR1 SGHRS and CDR2 YFSETQ. This CDR3 region has 14 residues. V lost 4 bases, J lost 2 bases, and 2 bases stayed unmatched. Written as DNA, the CDR3 is TGCGCCAGCAGCGGGACAGGGTACACAGATACGCAGTATTTT. Encoded protein: CASSGTGYTDTQYF.

This chain joins TRBV27 and TRBJ2-1; D may be TRBD2 (6 bases). CDR1 is MNHEY and CDR2 is SMNVEV in the germline V gene (reference sequence). The V gene lost 3 bases and the J gene lost 2 bases, with 8 bases spanning the gap. CDR3 length: 14 residues. Written as DNA, the CDR3 is TGTGCCAGCAGTTTTGGGGGGACCTACAATGAGCAGTTCTTC. The encoded protein is CASSFGGTYNEQFF.

The chain carries TRBV4-3 and TRBJ1-4, with D possibly being TRBD1 (5 bases). Trimming left V 0 bases short and J 3 bases short, with 5 bases between. CDR1 LGHNA and CDR2 YSLEER come from the germline V gene. There are 14 residues in the CDR3. CDR3 nucleotides: TGCGCCAGCAGCCAAGACAGGGCTAATGAAAAACTGTTTTTT. Its translation is CASSQDRANEKLFF.

The gene calls are TRBV7-2 and TRBJ1-1; no clear D gene. The V end lost 5 bases, the J end lost 8 bases, and 18 bases lay between the germline ends. Germline V gene data show CDR1 as SGHTA and CDR2 as FQGNSA. The CDR3 totals 14 residues. CDR3 coding DNA: TGTGCCAGCAGCATTAACGCGGCCAGTATCGAAGCTTTCTTT. It is translated as CASSINAASIEAFF. Together with reference TRBV7-2 and TRBJ1-1, the CDR3 gives the full variable domain: GAGVSQSPSNKVTEKGKDVELRCDPISGHTALYWYRQSLGQGLEFLIYFQGNSAPDKSGLPSDRFSAERTGGSVSTLTIQRTQQEDSAVYLCASSINAASIEAFFGQGTRLTVV.

The chain employs TRBV3-1 (or the pseudogene TRBV3-2) and TRBJ1-2; no clear D gene. The CDR3 has 16 residues. In germline, CDR1 is LGHDT, CDR2 YNNKEL (reference sequence). V shed 1 base and J shed 8 bases, with 20 bases lying between them. The CDR3 is CASSQVGEKAAPGYTF. In DNA form, the CDR3 reads TGTGCCAGCAGCCAAGTGGGAGAGAAGGCAGCCCCGGGCTACACCTTC.

The rearrangement links TRBV15 to TRBJ2-3; no firm D call. Trimming removed 3 bases from V and 2 bases from J, with 21 bases in between. In germline, CDR1 is LNHNV, CDR2 YYDKDF (reference sequence). This CDR3 contains 18 residues. The CDR3 loop reads CATSSPRLSRSHTDTQYF. The CDR3 DNA reads TGTGCCACCAGCAGCCCCCGTCTATCGAGGTCCCACACAGATACGCAGTATTTT.

J is TRBJ2-1 and V is TRBV6-2 or TRBV6-3; 11 bases are shared with TRBD2. The CDR3 has 18 amino acids. Germline CDR1 is MNHEY and CDR2 is SVGEGT. V gave up 5 bases and J gave up 0 bases; unmatched junction bases: 9. The CDR3 DNA is TGTGCCAGCAGTCAAACCGGGGGACTAGCGGCCTCCTACAATGAGCAGTTCTTC. Its protein product is CASSQTGGLAASYNEQFF.